Described below is a single T cell receptor (beta chain) sequence and its context. The table came from immunoSEQ multiplex PCR; TCRdb's copy has only in-frame clones and leaves some out. The sample holds 130,000 to 150,000 clones; 70% to 90% are singletons and the top ten take 8%. This sample stems from a study of blood T cell repertoires in COVID-19. Across the study: Nucleic acid was either cDNA or gDNA, and it came from T cells, B-cell-depleted T cells, or PBMCs.

Germline V gene lookup returns CDR1 SGHRS and CDR2 YFSETQ. V shed 4 bases, J shed 3 bases, and the junction held 9 bases outside the gene matches. This CDR3 region has 17 residues. This sequence joins TRBV5-1 and TRBJ2-4; TRBD1 matches at 11 bases. The clonotype was recovered from a woman aged 60 to 75 with COVID-19, enrolled during active disease. Material for sequencing was peripheral blood. For the CDR3, the DNA is TGCGCCAGCAGCCCCCGGGACAGGGGGACGGGCAAAAACATTCAGTACTTC. Translating it yields CASSPRDRGTGKNIQYF. Full variable domain (remainder filled in from reference TRBV5-1 and TRBJ2-4): KAGVTQTPRYLIKTRGQQVTLSCSPISGHRSVSWYQQTPGQGLQFLFEYFSETQRNKGNFPGRFSGRQFSNSRSEMNVSTLELGDSALYLCASSPRDRGTGKNIQYFGAGTRLSVL.